This TCR beta chain comes out of a study of tumor-infiltrating lymphocytes in primary liver carcinoma. The study, taken as a whole, reports: Lower overlap was observed for tumor-adjacent and tumor-blood pairs relative to tumor region pairs.

Unsorted whole blood yielded blood RNA, and germline DNA was extracted as well. Patients carried chronic HBV infection without prior treatment. Researchers generated TCR beta cDNA from roughly 510 ng of total RNA, relying on a constant-region primer. Three-round nested multiplex PCR performed with slightly modified ARM-PCR produced the TCR beta libraries. TCRdb re-analysed the multiplex PCR reads in MiXCR, keeping a single row per CDR3 protein. The sample shows a few hundred thousand distinct CDR3 sequences, 50% to 60% of them seen only once. In its sample, this clonotype was seen many times. Antigen specificity is unknown. The TCR sequence derives from a young woman with primary liver carcinoma and hepatitis B virus infection. The sequencing sample was made of peripheral blood.

CDR3 sequence (DNA): TGCGCCAGCAGCCACCCGAGCGACACGGGAAATGAAAAACTGTTTTTT. Its protein product is CASSHPSDTGNEKLFF. J is TRBJ1-4 and V is TRBV4-1; D not certain. The CDR3 length is 16 residues. Trimming took 3 bases from V and 5 from J, leaving 16 bases between them. CDR1 is MGHRA and CDR2 is YSYEKL in the germline V gene.